What follows is one T cell receptor (beta chain) and its context. The antigen remains undetermined. The data were taken from a study of T cell responses to AZD1222 COVID-19 vaccine. The method was immunoSEQ multiplex PCR; TCRdb's version includes in-frame clones alone and lacks a portion of them. The profile shows 100,000 to 150,000 clones, just over 85% of them singletons. The V end lost 0 bases, the J end lost 4 bases, and 10 bases lay between the germline ends. This CDR3 region has 15 residues. The V gene's germline CDR1 is PRHDT and CDR2 FYEKMQ (reference sequence). The study, taken as a whole, reports: The sample set comprised mostly white British donors with more females, and clonal diversity was possibly underestimated. Spike-specific TCR breadth and depth both grew after two AZD1222 doses. Regions left unmutated in variants are reportedly the target of nearly half of spike-specific TCRs.

This specimen consisted of peripheral blood, obtained on day 0 of AZD1222 vaccination. V is TRBV13 and J is TRBJ2-1; TRBD1 might be the D (5 bases). The clonotype comes from an adult in good health. CDR3 residues: CASSLGGAGYNEQFF. In nucleotides, the CDR3 is TGTGCCAGCAGCTTAGGAGGGGCCGGGTACAATGAGCAGTTCTTC.